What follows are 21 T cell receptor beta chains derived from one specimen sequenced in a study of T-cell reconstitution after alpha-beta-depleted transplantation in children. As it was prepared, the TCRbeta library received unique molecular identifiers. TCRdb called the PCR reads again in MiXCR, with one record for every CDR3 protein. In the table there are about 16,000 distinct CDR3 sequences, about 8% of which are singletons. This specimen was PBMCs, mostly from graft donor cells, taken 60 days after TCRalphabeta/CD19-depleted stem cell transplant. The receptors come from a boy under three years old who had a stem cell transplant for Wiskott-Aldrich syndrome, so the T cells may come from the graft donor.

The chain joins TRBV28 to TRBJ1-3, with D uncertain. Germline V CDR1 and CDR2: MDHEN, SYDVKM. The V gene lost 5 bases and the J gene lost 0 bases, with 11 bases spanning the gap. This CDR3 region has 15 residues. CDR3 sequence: CASSMDLISGNTIYF. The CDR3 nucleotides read TGTGCCAGCAGTATGGACTTAATCTCTGGAAACACCATATATTTT.

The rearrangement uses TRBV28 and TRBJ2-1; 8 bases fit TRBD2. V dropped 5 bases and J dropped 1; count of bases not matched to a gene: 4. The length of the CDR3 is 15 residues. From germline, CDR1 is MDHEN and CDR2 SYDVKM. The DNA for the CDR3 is TGTGCCAGCAGTATGAGCGGGAGATCCTACAATGAGCAGTTCTTC. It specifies CASSMSGRSYNEQFF.

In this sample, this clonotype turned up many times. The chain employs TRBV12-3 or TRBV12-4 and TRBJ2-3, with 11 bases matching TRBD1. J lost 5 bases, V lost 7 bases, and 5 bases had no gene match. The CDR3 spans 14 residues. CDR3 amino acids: CASTRTGGVDTQYF. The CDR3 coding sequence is TGTGCCAGCACCCGGACAGGGGGCGTAGATACGCAGTATTTT.

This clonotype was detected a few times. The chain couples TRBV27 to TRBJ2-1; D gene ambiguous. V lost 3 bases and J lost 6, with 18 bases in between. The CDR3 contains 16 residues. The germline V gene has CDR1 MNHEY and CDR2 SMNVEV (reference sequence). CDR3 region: CASSFRPPPQFNEQFF. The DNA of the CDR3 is TGTGCCAGCAGTTTCCGGCCCCCGCCGCAGTTCAATGAGCAGTTCTTC.

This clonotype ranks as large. The CDR3 reads CASSLRRRATYNEQFF. The CDR3 DNA follows: TGTGCCAGCAGTTTACGGCGCAGGGCAACCTACAATGAGCAGTTCTTC. The chain joins TRBV28 to TRBJ2-1; TRBD1 is a possible D gene (5 bases). This CDR3 has 16 residues. The germline V and J ends were trimmed by 2 bases and 2 bases, with 13 bases remaining between them. Germline CDR1 and CDR2: MDHEN and SYDVKM.

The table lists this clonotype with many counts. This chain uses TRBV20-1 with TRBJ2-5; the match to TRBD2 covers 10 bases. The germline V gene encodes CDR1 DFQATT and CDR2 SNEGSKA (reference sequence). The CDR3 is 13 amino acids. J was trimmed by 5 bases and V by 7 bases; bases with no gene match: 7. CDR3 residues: CSVAGGIGETQYF. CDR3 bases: TGCAGTGTAGCGGGAGGAATCGGGGAGACCCAGTACTTC.

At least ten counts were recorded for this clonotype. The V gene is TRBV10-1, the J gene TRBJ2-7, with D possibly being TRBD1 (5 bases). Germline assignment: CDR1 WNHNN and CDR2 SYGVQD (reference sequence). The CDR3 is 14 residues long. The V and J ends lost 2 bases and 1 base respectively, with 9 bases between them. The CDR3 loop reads CASSEGPGSYEQYF. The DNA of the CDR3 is TGCGCCAGCAGTGAGGGACCAGGGTCCTACGAGCAGTACTTC.

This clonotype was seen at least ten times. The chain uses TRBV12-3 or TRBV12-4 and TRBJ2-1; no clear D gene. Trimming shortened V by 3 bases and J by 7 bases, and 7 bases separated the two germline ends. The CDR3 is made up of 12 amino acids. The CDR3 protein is CASSFSENEQFF. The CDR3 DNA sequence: TGTGCCAGCAGTTTTTCAGAAAATGAGCAGTTCTTC.

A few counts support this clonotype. The CDR3 region has the DNA TGTGCCAGCAGCTTGGTGGATAATAATTCACCCCTCCACTTT. Residues: CASSLVDNNSPLHF. The rearrangement links TRBV5-5 to TRBJ1-6; D is uncertain. V lost 0 bases and J lost 5, with 6 bases in between. The CDR3 is 14 amino acids. Germline assignment: CDR1 SGHKS and CDR2 YYEKEE (reference sequence).

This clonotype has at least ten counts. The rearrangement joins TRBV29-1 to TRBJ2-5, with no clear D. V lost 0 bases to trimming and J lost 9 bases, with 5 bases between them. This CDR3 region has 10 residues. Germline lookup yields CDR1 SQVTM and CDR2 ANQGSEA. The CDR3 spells CSVEEGPQYF. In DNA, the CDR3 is TGCAGCGTTGAAGAAGGGCCCCAGTACTTC.

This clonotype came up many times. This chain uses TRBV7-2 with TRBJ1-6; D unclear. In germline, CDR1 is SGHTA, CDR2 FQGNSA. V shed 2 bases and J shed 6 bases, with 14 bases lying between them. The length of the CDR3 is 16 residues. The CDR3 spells CASSLKGGPPNSPLHF. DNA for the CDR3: TGTGCCAGCAGCTTAAAAGGAGGGCCTCCTAATTCACCCCTCCACTTT. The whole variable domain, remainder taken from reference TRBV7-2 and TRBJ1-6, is GAGVSQSPSNKVTEKGKDVELRCDPISGHTALYWYRQSLGQGLEFLIYFQGNSAPDKSGLPSDRFSAERTGGSVSTLTIQRTQQEDSAVYLCASSLKGGPPNSPLHFGNGTRLTVT.

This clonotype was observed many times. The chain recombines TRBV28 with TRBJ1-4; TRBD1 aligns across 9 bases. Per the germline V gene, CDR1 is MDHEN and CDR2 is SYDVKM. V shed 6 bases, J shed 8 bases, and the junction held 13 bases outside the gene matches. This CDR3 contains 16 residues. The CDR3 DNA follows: TGTGCCAGCAGCAAGCGTACAGGGGGCTCAAAGGAAAAACTGTTTTTT. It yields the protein CASSKRTGGSKEKLFF.

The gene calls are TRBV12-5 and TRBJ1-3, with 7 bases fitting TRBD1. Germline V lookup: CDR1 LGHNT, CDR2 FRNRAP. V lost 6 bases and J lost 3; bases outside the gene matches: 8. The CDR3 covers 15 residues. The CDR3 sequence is CASGVDRRDGNTIYF. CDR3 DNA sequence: TGTGCTAGTGGAGTGGACAGGAGGGATGGAAACACCATATATTTT.

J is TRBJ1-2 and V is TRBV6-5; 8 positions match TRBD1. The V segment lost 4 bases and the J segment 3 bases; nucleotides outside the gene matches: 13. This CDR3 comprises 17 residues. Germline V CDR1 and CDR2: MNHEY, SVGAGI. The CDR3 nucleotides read TGTGCCAGCAGTTCCCGAACACCACAGACAGGGGACTATGGCTACACCTTC. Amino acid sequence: CASSSRTPQTGDYGYTF.

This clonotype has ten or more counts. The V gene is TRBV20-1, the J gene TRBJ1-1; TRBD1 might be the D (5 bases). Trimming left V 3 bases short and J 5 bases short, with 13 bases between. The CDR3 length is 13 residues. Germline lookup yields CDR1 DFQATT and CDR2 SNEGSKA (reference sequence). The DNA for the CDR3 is TGCAGTGCTAGCGGGGGATCGGTTACTGAAGCTTTCTTT. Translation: CSASGGSVTEAFF.

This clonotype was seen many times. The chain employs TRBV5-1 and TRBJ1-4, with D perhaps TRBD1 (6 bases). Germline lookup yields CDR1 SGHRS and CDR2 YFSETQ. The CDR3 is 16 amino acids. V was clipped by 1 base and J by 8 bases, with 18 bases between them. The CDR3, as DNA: TGCGCCAGCAGCTTGAGCGGGTGGCAGGGGATAGAAAAACTGTTTTTT. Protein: CASSLSGWQGIEKLFF. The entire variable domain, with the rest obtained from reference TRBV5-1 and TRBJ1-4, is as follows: KAGVTQTPRYLIKTRGQQVTLSCSPISGHRSVSWYQQTPGQGLQFLFEYFSETQRNKGNFPGRFSGRQFSNSRSEMNVSTLELGDSALYLCASSLSGWQGIEKLFFGSGTQLSVL.

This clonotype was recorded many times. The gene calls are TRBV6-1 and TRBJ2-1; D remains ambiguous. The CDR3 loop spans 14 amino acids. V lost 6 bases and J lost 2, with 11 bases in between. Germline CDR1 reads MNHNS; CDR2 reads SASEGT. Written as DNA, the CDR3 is TGTGCCAGCAGACGCAGTGGGCCCTACAATGAGCAGTTCTTC. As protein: CASRRSGPYNEQFF.

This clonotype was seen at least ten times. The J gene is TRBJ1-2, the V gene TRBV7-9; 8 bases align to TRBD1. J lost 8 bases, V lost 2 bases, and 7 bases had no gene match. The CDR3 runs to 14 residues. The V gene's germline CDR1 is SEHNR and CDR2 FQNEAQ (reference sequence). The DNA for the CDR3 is TGTGCCAGCAGCTTAAGGAATTGGACAGGGGGCTACACCTTC. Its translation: CASSLRNWTGGYTF.

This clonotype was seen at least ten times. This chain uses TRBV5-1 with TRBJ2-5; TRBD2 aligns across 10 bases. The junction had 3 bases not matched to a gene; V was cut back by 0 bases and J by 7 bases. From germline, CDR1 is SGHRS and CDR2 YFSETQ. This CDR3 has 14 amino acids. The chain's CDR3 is CASSLASGSGTQYF. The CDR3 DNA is TGCGCCAGCAGCTTGGCTAGCGGGAGTGGGACCCAGTACTTC.

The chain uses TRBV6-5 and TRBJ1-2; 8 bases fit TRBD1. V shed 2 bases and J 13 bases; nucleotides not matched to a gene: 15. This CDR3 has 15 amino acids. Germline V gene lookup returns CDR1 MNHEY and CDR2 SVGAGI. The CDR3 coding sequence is TGTGCCAGCAGTTACAGGGACAGGACCTCTTTCGGTGTCACCTTC. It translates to CASSYRDRTSFGVTF.

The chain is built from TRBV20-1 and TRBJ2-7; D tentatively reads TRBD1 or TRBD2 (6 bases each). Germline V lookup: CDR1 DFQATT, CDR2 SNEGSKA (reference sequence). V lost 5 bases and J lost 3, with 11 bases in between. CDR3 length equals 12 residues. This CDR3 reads CSAAGQIYEQYF. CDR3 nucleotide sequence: TGCAGTGCTGCGGGACAAATCTACGAGCAGTACTTC.